This passage covers 12 T cell receptor beta chains from one sample sequenced in a study of shared clonotypes between healthy human individuals (dated by TCRdb to 2019 to 2021). CD8 naive samples were obtained by positive selection for CCR7 among CD45RO-negative cells, yielding a CD45RA+CCR7+ population from which TemRA cells were excluded. Libraries came from the immunoSEQ multiplex PCR assay. TCRdb mirrors the immuneACCESS table, restricted to in-frame sequences. Some clones are absent from its copies; in checked studies, under half trace to an unresolved V gene, and the reason for the others is unknown. The sample records millions of clones, roughly 91% of which are singletons. The ten largest account for roughly 1.8% of the sample. Sample: naive CD8+ T cells from PBMCs. Interpreted using the paper, the cell subset or site label stands for: CD45RA+CCR7+. These receptors all stem from a man between 18 and 29 years old in good health. Some clones in this sample may be carry-over from other donors' samples.

This clone was picked up one time. CDR3 bases: TGTGCCATCAGTGACACCAAGGGACAGGGGAAATCATATGAGCAGTTCTTC. It specifies CAISDTKGQGKSYEQFF. The chain joins TRBV10-3 to TRBJ2-1, with 10 bases aligning to TRBD1. The CDR3 is made up of 17 amino acids. V was pared by 3 bases and J by 8 bases, with 13 bases of the junction left unmatched. Germline CDR1 ENHRY, CDR2 SYGVKD.

The J gene is TRBJ2-2, the V gene TRBV28; D is possibly TRBD1 or TRBD2 (6 bases each). The CDR3 has 17 residues. Trimming shortened V by 4 bases and J by 4 bases, and 19 bases separated the two germline ends. Germline V gene lookup returns CDR1 MDHEN and CDR2 SYDVKM. In nucleotides, the CDR3 is TGTGCCAGCAGTTCTCTCTGGGAAGGGGGAGGCACCGGGGAGCTGTTTTTT. This gives the protein CASSSLWEGGGTGELFF.

The chain combines TRBV7-9 with TRBJ2-7; D tentatively reads TRBD1 or TRBD2 (5 bases each). Looked up from germline, CDR1 is SEHNR and CDR2 is FQNEAQ (reference sequence). V was clipped by 5 bases and J by 0 bases, with 17 bases between them. The CDR3 is made up of 16 amino acids. Here the CDR3 reads CASSAPHEGYSYEQYF. The CDR3 DNA follows: TGTGCCAGCAGCGCCCCGCACGAGGGGTACTCCTACGAGCAGTACTTC.

V usage is TRBV19 and J usage is TRBJ2-7; 7 bases agree with TRBD1. J lost 0 bases, V lost 0 bases, and 8 bases had no gene match. The CDR3 totals 17 residues. Germline lookup yields CDR1 LNHDA and CDR2 SQIVND (reference sequence). The CDR3 DNA reads as TGTGCCAGTAGTATAGATCGAAACAGGGGAAGCTCCTACGAGCAGTACTTC. As protein: CASSIDRNRGSSYEQYF.

This chain joins TRBV4-2 and TRBJ1-1; D is perhaps TRBD1 (6 bases). The CDR3 has 16 residues. Germline CDR1 and CDR2: LGHNA and YNFKEQ. V gave up 2 bases and J gave up 1 base, with 14 bases separating them. The CDR3, as DNA: TGTGCCAGCAGCCAATATCCGGGACAAAAGAACACTGAAGCTTTCTTT. Encoded protein: CASSQYPGQKNTEAFF.

This clone was picked up one time. This chain connects TRBV7-8 to TRBJ2-2; 8 bases match TRBD1. V shed 2 bases, J shed 7 bases, and the junction held 6 bases outside the gene matches. CDR3 length equals 15 residues. Germline V gene sequence: CDR1 SGHVS, CDR2 FQNEAQ. CDR3 bases: TGTGCCAGCAGCTTACGGGACAGGTCCGTCGGGGAGCTGTTTTTT. The encoded protein is CASSLRDRSVGELFF.

V is TRBV7-9 and J is TRBJ2-2; D is uncertain. CDR3 length: 14 residues. From germline, CDR1 is SEHNR and CDR2 FQNEAQ (reference sequence). The V gene lost 3 bases and the J gene lost 0 bases, with 5 bases spanning the gap. The CDR3 reads CASSFSTNTGELFF. The CDR3, as DNA: TGTGCCAGCAGCTTCTCGACGAACACCGGGGAGCTGTTTTTT.

This rearrangement joins TRBV27 to TRBJ1-5; 12 nucleotides align to TRBD1. The CDR3 has 14 amino acids. In germline, CDR1 is MNHEY, CDR2 SMNVEV (reference sequence). V dropped 6 bases and J dropped 6; count of bases not matched to a gene: 3. CDR3 nucleotide sequence: TGTGCCAGCAGCGGGACAGGGGGCCGTCAGCCCCAGCATTTT. Translated, it gives CASSGTGGRQPQHF.

The chain has TRBV2 and TRBJ1-2; no clear D. The CDR3 loop spans 11 amino acids. Germline assignment: CDR1 SNHLY and CDR2 FYNNEI. Trimming stripped 5 bases from V and 5 bases from J, with 6 bases between. The CDR3 DNA sequence: TGTGCCAGCAGTACGGCTTATGGCTACACCTTC. Its translation: CASSTAYGYTF.

Only one count was recorded for this clone. The chain combines TRBV14 with TRBJ2-7; 14 nucleotides align to TRBD2. Germline V CDR1 and CDR2: SGHDN, FVKESK. With 1 base clipped from V and 0 bases from J, the junction kept 2 bases outside the gene matches. The CDR3 sequence is 17 residues long. CDR3 DNA: TGTGCCAGCAGCCAAGCGGGACTAGCGGGAGTCTCCTACGAGCAGTACTTC. This codes for CASSQAGLAGVSYEQYF.

The chain links TRBV4-1 to TRBJ2-7; TRBD2 matches 9 bases. With V trimmed by 1 base and J by 2 bases, 3 bases remained unmatched. Germline CDR1 and CDR2: MGHRA and YSYEKL. The CDR3 consists of 15 residues. The CDR3 DNA follows: TGCGCCAGCAGCCAAGTGACTAGCGGAGCCTACGAGCAGTACTTC. It yields the protein CASSQVTSGAYEQYF.

The V call is TRBV7-3, the J call TRBJ2-2, with 7 bases fitting TRBD2. The CDR3 has 17 residues. After removal of 1 base from V and 6 bases from J, the junction contained 11 bases not matched to a gene. CDR1 and CDR2 (germline): SGHTA, FQGTGA. This chain's CDR3 is CASSLIVGGGPSGELFF. In DNA form, the CDR3 reads TGTGCCAGCAGCTTAATTGTCGGGGGAGGGCCCTCCGGGGAGCTGTTTTTT.